These 20 T cell receptor beta chains share one sample of origin, sequenced in a study of vaccination effects on CD4 cells after COVID-19. Viral peptide pools were used in the ViraFEST assay to expand antigen-specific CD4+ T cells, and sequencing came afterward. Scientists isolated CD4+ T cells after a roughly 9-day culture period ended. Vaccine administered to participants consisted of two doses of either BNT162b2 or mRNA-1273. Some clones are missing from TCRdb's copy, which holds only in-frame ones; the method was immunoSEQ multiplex PCR. The repertoire has 25,000 to 30,000 clones, almost 75% of them found once; the top ten carry about 15%. These receptors have no identified antigens. The sample was CD4+ T cells from PBMCs cultured with HCoV-229E spike peptides, taken after COVID-19 vaccination. The receptors derive from a human donor who received a COVID-19 vaccine.

This clone turned up a few times. V is TRBV2 and J is TRBJ2-2; 7 nucleotides line up with TRBD1. V lost 4 bases and J lost 3; bases outside the gene matches: 2. CDR1 SNHLY and CDR2 FYNNEI come from the germline V gene. CDR3 length equals 14 residues. CDR3 nucleotides: TGTGCCAGCAGTGTACAGGGGTACACCGGGGAGCTGTTTTTT. Protein: CASSVQGYTGELFF.

The chain employs TRBV18 and TRBJ1-1; D unresolved. The CDR3 covers 15 residues. Germline V CDR1 and CDR2: KGHSH, LQKENI. V was shortened by 3 bases and J by 2 bases, with 13 bases between the two germline ends. CDR3: CASSPQDLPNTEAFF. CDR3 sequence (DNA): TGTGCCAGCTCACCCCAGGACCTGCCCAACACTGAAGCTTTCTTT. Full variable domain (missing parts from reference TRBV18 and TRBJ1-1): NAGVMQNPRHLVRRRGQEARLRCSPMKGHSHVYWYRQLPEEGLKFMVYLQKENIIDESGMPKERFSAEFPKEGPSILRIQQVVRGDSAAYFCASSPQDLPNTEAFFGQGTRLTVV.

V and J are TRBV2 and TRBJ1-5; no clear D. This CDR3 is built from 12 residues. Deletions cut 5 bases from V and 8 bases from J, with 10 bases between. Germline CDR1 and CDR2: SNHLY and FYNNEI. The CDR3 reads CASSLLGKPQHF. CDR3 sequence (DNA): TGTGCCAGCAGTCTCCTGGGGAAGCCCCAGCATTTT.

This sequence joins TRBV6-5 and TRBJ1-2; D not certain. V was pared by 7 bases and J by 4 bases, with 13 bases between. Germline values: CDR1 MNHEY, CDR2 SVGAGI. This CDR3 contains 13 residues. CDR3 DNA: TGTGCCAGCATCGGACGCCTACTCTATGGCTACACCTTC. Its protein is CASIGRLLYGYTF.

The chain employs TRBV3-1 (or the pseudogene TRBV3-2) and TRBJ2-5; maybe TRBD2 (5 bases). Germline V gives CDR1 LGHDT, CDR2 YNNKEL (reference sequence). The germline V and J ends were trimmed by 6 bases and 1 base, with 12 bases remaining between them. The CDR3 totals 14 residues. CDR3 sequence (DNA): TGTGCCAGCAGGCTGACCGAGGGCCAAGAGACCCAGTACTTC. This gives the protein CASRLTEGQETQYF.

This clone was seen once. V gene TRBV9 combines with J gene TRBJ2-7, with D perhaps being TRBD1 or TRBD2 (8 bases each). Germline V CDR1 and CDR2: SGDLS, YYNGEE. This CDR3 comprises 17 residues. Trimming cost V 0 bases and J 6 bases, with 22 bases left between them. The CDR3 coding sequence is TGTGCCAGCAGCGTAGGTATTAGCGGGACAGGAGCGGGCGAGCAGTACTTC. Its protein is CASSVGISGTGAGEQYF.

This chain connects TRBV10-3 to TRBJ1-2; TRBD1 might be the D (5 bases). Germline CDR1 reads ENHRY; CDR2 reads SYGVKD. There are 14 residues in the CDR3. The germline V and J ends were trimmed by 11 bases and 3 bases, with 19 bases remaining between them. In nucleotides, the CDR3 is TGTGCCGCCGGAGGGGCCAAAAAGGACTATGGCTACACCTTC. It translates to CAAGGAKKDYGYTF.

The chain is built from TRBV18 and TRBJ2-3; 7 bases are a match to TRBD1. V was clipped by 5 bases and J by 0 bases; unmatched bases: 8. This CDR3 spans 16 amino acids. The V gene's germline CDR1 is KGHSH and CDR2 LQKENI. The CDR3 bases are TGTGCCAGCTCAGTGAGACAGGGAACTAGCACAGATACGCAGTATTTT. It specifies CASSVRQGTSTDTQYF.

The J gene is TRBJ1-5, the V gene TRBV27; D not resolved. The length of the CDR3 is 12 residues. Per germline, CDR1 MNHEY and CDR2 SMNVEV (reference sequence). With 5 bases removed from V and 4 bases from J, the gap between germline ends came to 6 bases. The CDR3 nucleotides are TGTGCCAGCAGTCCTTTTAATCAGCCCCAGCATTTT. Protein: CASSPFNQPQHF.

The V call is TRBV7-6, the J call TRBJ2-3, with D perhaps matching TRBD2 (6 bases). Trimming stripped 5 bases from V and 4 bases from J, with 19 bases between. Germline assignment: CDR1 SGHVS and CDR2 FNYEAQ. The CDR3 runs to 16 residues. CDR3 residues: CASSKTSSHPADTQYF. CDR3 nucleotide sequence: TGTGCCAGCAGCAAGACTAGTTCACACCCGGCAGATACGCAGTATTTT.

This chain uses TRBV12-3 or TRBV12-4 with TRBJ1-6; D gene uncertain. This CDR3 has 13 amino acids. The V gene lost 6 bases and the J gene lost 12 bases, with 15 bases spanning the gap. CDR3 sequence: CASRSGSRRPLHF. CDR3 coding DNA: TGTGCCAGCAGGTCAGGATCACGGAGACCCCTCCACTTT.

J is TRBJ2-2 and V is TRBV5-1, with D possibly being TRBD1 (6 bases). The CDR3 is made up of 13 amino acids. V gave up 3 bases and J gave up 8 bases, with 11 bases separating them. Germline CDR1 reads SGHRS; CDR2 reads YFSETQ. This chain's CDR3 is CASSSRGGGELFF. The DNA for the CDR3 is TGCGCCAGCAGCTCCAGGGGCGGGGGGGAGCTGTTTTTT.

V and J are TRBV19 and TRBJ2-1, with D tentatively TRBD1 or TRBD2 (5 bases each). The CDR3 contains 14 residues. Germline V gene sequence: CDR1 LNHDA, CDR2 SQIVND (reference sequence). Trimming removed 7 bases from V and 4 bases from J, with 14 bases in between. The chain's CDR3 is CASKRDALYNEQFF. The CDR3, as DNA: TGTGCCAGTAAGAGGGACGCGCTGTACAATGAGCAGTTCTTC.

The chain has TRBV5-8 and TRBJ2-1, with TRBD1 matching over 7 bases. Germline V gene sequence: CDR1 SGHTS, CDR2 YDEGEE. The CDR3 spans 13 residues. The V and J ends lost 0 bases and 10 bases, in that order; junction bases with no gene match: 4. The CDR3 is CASSLDRGVEQFF. The CDR3, as DNA: TGTGCCAGCAGCTTGGACAGGGGTGTGGAGCAGTTCTTC.

V is TRBV5-1 and J is TRBJ1-5, with a weak D call TRBD1 (6 bases). CDR3 size: 13 residues. Germline V gene sequence: CDR1 SGHRS, CDR2 YFSETQ. V was pared by 7 bases and J by 6 bases, with 14 bases between. Written as DNA, the CDR3 is TGCGCCAGCTCCGTGGGGGCAGGTCAGCCCCAGCATTTT. It translates to CASSVGAGQPQHF.

The V and J genes are TRBV6-6 and TRBJ1-2; no clear D. The CDR3 is 15 amino acids. Germline V CDR1 and CDR2: MNHNY, SVGAGI (reference sequence). Trimming pared 2 bases from V and 8 bases from J, leaving 18 bases between. The CDR3 DNA reads TGTGCCAGCAGTTACCTAGGACCGGTTCCTGGGGGCTACACCTTC. Translating gives CASSYLGPVPGGYTF.

V and J are TRBV4-1 and TRBJ1-3; maybe TRBD1 (6 bases). Trimming stripped 2 bases from V and 2 bases from J, with 7 bases between. The CDR3 totals 14 residues. Germline CDR1 MGHRA, CDR2 YSYEKL. This chain's CDR3 is CASSQRDTGNTIYF. In DNA, the CDR3 is TGCGCCAGCAGCCAAAGGGACACTGGAAACACCATATATTTT.

The CDR3, as DNA: TGTGCCAGCAGTAACACGGATGAGCAGTTCTTC. This codes for CASSNTDEQFF. The J gene is TRBJ2-1, the V gene TRBV6-5; D is ambiguous. V was trimmed by 5 bases and J by 8 bases, leaving 7 bases between them. Germline CDR1 and CDR2: MNHEY and SVGAGI. This CDR3 is 11 amino acids long.

The rearrangement joins TRBV19 to TRBJ1-3; D gene ambiguous. CDR1 and CDR2 (germline): LNHDA, SQIVND (reference sequence). The germline V and J ends were trimmed by 7 bases and 2 bases, with 9 bases remaining between them. This CDR3 has 13 residues. In nucleotides, the CDR3 is TGTGCCAGTAAGCCAGTAGCTGGAAACACCATATATTTT. Its protein product is CASKPVAGNTIYF.

This chain links TRBV15 with TRBJ1-5; TRBD1 is a possible D gene (6 bases). Germline CDR1 is LNHNV and CDR2 is YYDKDF (reference sequence). This CDR3 is built from 21 residues. The V end lost 0 bases, the J end lost 1 base, and 25 bases lay between the germline ends. The CDR3 is CATSRDTTGGSRWYSNQPQHF. For the CDR3, the DNA is TGTGCCACCAGCAGAGACACTACCGGGGGCTCACGGTGGTACAGCAATCAGCCCCAGCATTTT.